The T cell receptor beta chain under discussion was sequenced for a study of spatial heterogeneity in lung cancer. Whole-study results and caveats: Expanded tumor TCRs that were ubiquitous appeared in blood more at resection than follow-up.

TCRdb itself ran the 5' RACE reads through MiXCR, one entry per CDR3 protein. Among some 7,800 distinct CDR3 sequences, about 9.1% were seen once, and the ten largest hold 40% to 50%. The CDR3 consists of 19 residues. Germline trimming cut 5 bases from V and 0 bases from J; bases unmatched to any gene: 12. Germline V gives CDR1 SEHNR, CDR2 FQNEAQ (reference sequence). Time point specified: sample taken at primary tumor resection. The cohort: around 77 early-stage, untreated non-small cell lung cancer patients. This clonotype is labeled as medium-sized. What it recognizes is unknown. The V call is TRBV7-9, the J call TRBJ2-6, with 8 bases that match TRBD1. The source was PBMCs, collected at surgery. The clonotype comes from a male donor with early-stage non-small cell lung cancer. The CDR3 spells CASSPGQGKTLSGANVLTF. DNA of the CDR3: TGTGCCAGCAGCCCCGGACAGGGAAAAACGCTCTCTGGGGCCAACGTCCTGACTTTC. Combining the CDR3 with reference TRBV7-9 and TRBJ2-6 gives the whole variable domain DTGVSQNPRHKITKRGQNVTFRCDPISEHNRLYWYRQTLGQGPEFLTYFQNEAQLEKSRLLSDRFSAERPKGSFSTLEIQRTEQGDSAMYLCASSPGQGKTLSGANVLTFGAGSRLTVL.